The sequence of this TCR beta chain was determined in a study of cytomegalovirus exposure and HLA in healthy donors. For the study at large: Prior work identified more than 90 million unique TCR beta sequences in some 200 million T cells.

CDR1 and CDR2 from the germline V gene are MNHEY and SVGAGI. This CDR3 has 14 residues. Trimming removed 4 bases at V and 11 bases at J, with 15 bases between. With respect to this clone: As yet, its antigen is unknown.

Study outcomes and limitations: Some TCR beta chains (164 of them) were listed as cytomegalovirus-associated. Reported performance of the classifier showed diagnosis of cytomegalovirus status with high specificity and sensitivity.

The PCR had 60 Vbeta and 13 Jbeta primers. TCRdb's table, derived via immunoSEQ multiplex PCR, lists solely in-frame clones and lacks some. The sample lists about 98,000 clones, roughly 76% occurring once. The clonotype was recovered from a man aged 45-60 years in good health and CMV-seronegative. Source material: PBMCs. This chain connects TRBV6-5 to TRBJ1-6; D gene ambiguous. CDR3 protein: CASSSPSGVAPLHF. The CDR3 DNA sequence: TGTGCCAGCAGTTCCCCCTCCGGGGTGGCACCCCTCCACTTT.